These 9 T cell receptor beta chains were all obtained from the same sample, sequenced in a study of T cell responses to AZD1222 COVID-19 vaccine. Here immunoSEQ multiplex PCR was the method, and the copy in TCRdb shows in-frame clones only, minus some. The sample contains around 150,000 clones, around nine tenths of which appear only once. The sample consisted of peripheral blood, taken 28 days after the second AZD1222 dose. These receptors all stem from an adult who received the AZD1222 COVID-19 vaccine.

The rearrangement joins TRBV5-4 to TRBJ1-3; 8 nucleotides agree with TRBD1. Germline CDR1 is SGHNT and CDR2 is YYREEE (reference sequence). The CDR3 is 14 residues long. The V gene end was trimmed by 2 bases and the J gene end by 2 bases; junction bases not matched to a gene: 0. The CDR3 nucleotides are TGTGCCAGCAGCTTACAGGGGGCTGGAAACACCATATATTTT. Translated: CASSLQGAGNTIYF.

The genes are TRBV9 and TRBJ2-7, with 12 bases matching TRBD2. The germline V gene encodes CDR1 SGDLS and CDR2 YYNGEE. This CDR3 has 14 amino acids. The V and J ends lost 3 bases and 7 bases, in that order; junction bases with no gene match: 5. The CDR3 loop reads CASSAGLAGWEQYF. As DNA, the CDR3 is TGTGCCAGCAGCGCCGGACTAGCGGGATGGGAGCAGTACTTC.

V and J are TRBV27 and TRBJ2-7; 8 bases align to TRBD1. Germline CDR1 reads MNHEY; CDR2 reads SMNVEV (reference sequence). V lost 7 bases and J lost 0; bases outside the gene matches: 8. The CDR3 length is 15 residues. CDR3 DNA sequence: TGTGCCAGCAAAGCTCCAGGGGGCGTCTCCTACGAGCAGTACTTC. Amino acid sequence: CASKAPGGVSYEQYF.

With regard to this clone: The junction shows a germline mismatch at one end, possibly a read error. The genes are TRBV9 and TRBJ1-2; 11 bases are a match to TRBD1. The CDR3 spans 15 residues. Germline V gives CDR1 SGDLS, CDR2 YYNGEE. DNA for the CDR3: TGTACCAGCAGCGTAGGGACAGGGGGGGACTATGGCTACACCTTC. It translates to CTSSVGTGGDYGYTF. The full variable domain, its missing parts supplied by reference TRBV9 and TRBJ1-2, is DSGVTQTPKHLITATGQRVTLRCSPRSGDLSVYWYQQSLDQGLQFLIQYYNGEERAKGNILERFSAQQFPDLHSELNLSSLELGDSALYFCTSSVGTGGDYGYTFGSGTRLTVV.

V and J are TRBV12-3 or TRBV12-4 and TRBJ1-3; no definite D call. The CDR3 has 12 amino acids. Trimming stripped 7 bases from V and 2 bases from J, with 6 bases between. The CDR3 DNA sequence: TGTGCCAGCATAAAGGCTGGAAACACCATATATTTT. This sequence encodes CASIKAGNTIYF.

The V call is TRBV7-2, the J call TRBJ2-4; weak D call: TRBD2 (6 bases). Deletions cut 1 base from V and 3 bases from J, with 22 bases between. The CDR3 extends over 19 amino acids. The V gene's germline CDR1 is SGHTA and CDR2 FQGNSA. Here the CDR3 reads CASSLGGLSWDSGKNIQYF. The CDR3 DNA reads TGTGCCAGCAGCTTAGGGGGACTCTCTTGGGATAGCGGCAAAAACATTCAGTACTTC.

CDR3 protein: CASSPNRGRPNEKLFF. CDR3 nucleotides: TGTGCCAGCAGCCCTAATCGGGGGCGTCCTAATGAAAAACTGTTTTTT. The rearrangement joins TRBV11-2 to TRBJ1-4; the D gene is possibly TRBD1 (6 bases). V gave up 5 bases and J gave up 3 bases, with 16 bases separating them. The CDR3 is made up of 16 amino acids. Germline CDR1 SGHAT, CDR2 FQNNGV.

This clone appeared a single time. The chain joins TRBV5-8 to TRBJ2-2, with a tentative D call TRBD2 (5 bases). The CDR3 covers 14 residues. Germline values: CDR1 SGHTS, CDR2 YDEGEE. Deletions cut 4 bases from V and 6 bases from J, with 13 bases between. Here the CDR3 reads CASSATRIPGELFF. The CDR3 nucleotides read TGTGCCAGCAGCGCCACTAGAATCCCCGGGGAGCTGTTTTTT. Combining the CDR3 with reference TRBV5-8 and TRBJ2-2 gives the whole variable domain EAGVTQSPTHLIKTRGQQATLRCSPISGHTSVYWYQQALGLGLQFLLWYDEGEERNRGNFPPRFSGRQFPNYSSELNVNALELEDSALYLCASSATRIPGELFFGEGSRLTVL.

The genes are TRBV18 and TRBJ1-5; D might be TRBD1 (5 bases). V was shortened by 6 bases and J by 1 base, with 10 bases between the two germline ends. The germline V gene encodes CDR1 KGHSH and CDR2 LQKENI. CDR3 length equals 14 residues. The CDR3 is CASSPAGSNQPQHF. The CDR3 region has the DNA TGTGCCAGCTCCCCTGCAGGGAGCAATCAGCCCCAGCATTTT.